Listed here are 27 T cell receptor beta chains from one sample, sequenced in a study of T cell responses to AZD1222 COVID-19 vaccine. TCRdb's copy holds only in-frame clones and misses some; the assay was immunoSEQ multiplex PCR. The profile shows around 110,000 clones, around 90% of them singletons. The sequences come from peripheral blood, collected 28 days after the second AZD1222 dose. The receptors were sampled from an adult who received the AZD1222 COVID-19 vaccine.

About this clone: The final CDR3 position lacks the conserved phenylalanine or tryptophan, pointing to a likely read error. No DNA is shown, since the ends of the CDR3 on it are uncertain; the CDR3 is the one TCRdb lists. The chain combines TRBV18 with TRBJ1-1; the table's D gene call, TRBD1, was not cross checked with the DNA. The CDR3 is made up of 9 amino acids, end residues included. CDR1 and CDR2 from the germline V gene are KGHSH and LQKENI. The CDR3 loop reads CASSERPKG.

The CDR3 DNA follows: TGTGCCAGCAGCTTGGACATTTCACCCCTCCACTTT. It codes for CASSLDISPLHF. The rearrangement uses TRBV5-6 and TRBJ1-6; D is unresolved. This CDR3 has 12 residues. Trimming shortened V by 0 bases and J by 9 bases, and 4 bases separated the two germline ends. CDR1 SGHDT and CDR2 YYEEEE come from the germline V gene. Full variable domain (rest looked up from reference TRBV5-6 and TRBJ1-6): DAGVTQSPTHLIKTRGQQVTLRCSPKSGHDTVSWYQQALGQGPQFIFQYYEEEERQRGNFPDRFSGHQFPNYSSELNVNALLLGDSALYLCASSLDISPLHFGNGTRLTVT.

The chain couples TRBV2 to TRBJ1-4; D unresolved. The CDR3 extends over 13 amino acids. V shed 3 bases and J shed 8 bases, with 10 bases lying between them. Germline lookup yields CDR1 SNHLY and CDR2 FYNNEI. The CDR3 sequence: CASSEEGIEKLFF. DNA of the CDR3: TGTGCCAGCAGTGAGGAGGGCATCGAAAAACTGTTTTTT.

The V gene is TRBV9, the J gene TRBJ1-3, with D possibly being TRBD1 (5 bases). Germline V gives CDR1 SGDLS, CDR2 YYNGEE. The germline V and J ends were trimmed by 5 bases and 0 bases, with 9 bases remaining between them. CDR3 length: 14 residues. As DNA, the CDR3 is TGTGCCAGCAGAAGGGGCCTCTCTGGAAACACCATATATTTT. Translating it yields CASRRGLSGNTIYF.

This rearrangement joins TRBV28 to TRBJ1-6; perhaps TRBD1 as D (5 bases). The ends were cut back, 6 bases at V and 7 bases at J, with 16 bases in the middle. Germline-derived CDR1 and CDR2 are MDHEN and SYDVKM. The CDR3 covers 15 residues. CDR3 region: CASRTYTRGNSPLHF. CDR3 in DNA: TGTGCCAGCAGGACTTACACAAGGGGAAATTCACCCCTCCACTTT.

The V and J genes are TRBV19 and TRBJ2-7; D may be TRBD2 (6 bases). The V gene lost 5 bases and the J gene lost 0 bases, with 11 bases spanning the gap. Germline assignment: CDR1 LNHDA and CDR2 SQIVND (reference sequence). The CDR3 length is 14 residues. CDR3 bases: TGTGCCAGTAGTGTCTGGGGACTCTCCTACGAGCAGTACTTC. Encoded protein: CASSVWGLSYEQYF.

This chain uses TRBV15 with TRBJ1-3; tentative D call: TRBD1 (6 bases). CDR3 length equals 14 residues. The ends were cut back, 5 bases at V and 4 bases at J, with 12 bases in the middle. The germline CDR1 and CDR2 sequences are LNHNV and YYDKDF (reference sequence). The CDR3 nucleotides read TGTGCCACCAGCGGGCGGGGGGGCGGAAACACCATATATTTT. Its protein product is CATSGRGGGNTIYF.

The CDR3 sequence is CAWSIGSQGGETQYF. The CDR3 nucleotides are TGTGCCTGGAGTATAGGGTCACAAGGAGGGGAGACCCAGTACTTC. V and J are TRBV30 and TRBJ2-5, with D tentatively TRBD2 (6 bases). CDR3 length: 15 amino acids. Germline V gene lookup returns CDR1 GTSNPN and CDR2 SVGIG (reference sequence). The ends were cut back, 2 bases at V and 5 bases at J, with 18 bases in the middle.

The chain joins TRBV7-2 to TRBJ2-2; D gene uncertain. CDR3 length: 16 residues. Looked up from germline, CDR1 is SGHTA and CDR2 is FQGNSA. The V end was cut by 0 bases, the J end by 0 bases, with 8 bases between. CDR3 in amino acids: CASSLAARANTGELFF. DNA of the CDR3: TGTGCCAGCAGCTTAGCCGCTAGGGCGAACACCGGGGAGCTGTTTTTT. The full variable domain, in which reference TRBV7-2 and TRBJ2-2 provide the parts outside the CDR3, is GAGVSQSPSNKVTEKGKDVELRCDPISGHTALYWYRQSLGQGLEFLIYFQGNSAPDKSGLPSDRFSAERTGGSVSTLTIQRTQQEDSAVYLCASSLAARANTGELFFGEGSRLTVL.

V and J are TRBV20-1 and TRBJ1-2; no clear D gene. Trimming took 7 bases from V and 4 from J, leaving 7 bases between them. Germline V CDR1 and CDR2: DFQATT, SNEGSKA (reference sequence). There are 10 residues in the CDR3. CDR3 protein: CSVPSYGYTF. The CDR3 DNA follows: TGCAGTGTTCCGAGCTATGGCTACACCTTC.

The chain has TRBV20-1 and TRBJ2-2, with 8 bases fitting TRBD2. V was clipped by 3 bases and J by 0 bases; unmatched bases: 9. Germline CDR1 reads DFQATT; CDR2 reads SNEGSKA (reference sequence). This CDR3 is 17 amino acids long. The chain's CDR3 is CSASQPLGLANTGELFF. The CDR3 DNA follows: TGCAGTGCTAGTCAACCTTTGGGACTAGCGAACACCGGGGAGCTGTTTTTT.

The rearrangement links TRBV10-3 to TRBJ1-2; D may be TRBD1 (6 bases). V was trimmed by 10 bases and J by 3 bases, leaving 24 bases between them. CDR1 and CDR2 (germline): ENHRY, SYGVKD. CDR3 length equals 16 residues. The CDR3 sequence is CATSQPAQGRDYGYTF. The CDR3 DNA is TGTGCCACCAGCCAACCGGCACAGGGCAGGGACTATGGCTACACCTTC.

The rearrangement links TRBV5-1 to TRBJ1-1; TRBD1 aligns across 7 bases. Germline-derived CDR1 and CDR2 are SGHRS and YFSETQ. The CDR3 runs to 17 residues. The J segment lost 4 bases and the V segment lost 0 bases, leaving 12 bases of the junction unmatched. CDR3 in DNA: TGCGCCAGCAGCTTGGTCGGAGGGATCGCAGGGGGCACTGAAGCTTTCTTT. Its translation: CASSLVGGIAGGTEAFF.

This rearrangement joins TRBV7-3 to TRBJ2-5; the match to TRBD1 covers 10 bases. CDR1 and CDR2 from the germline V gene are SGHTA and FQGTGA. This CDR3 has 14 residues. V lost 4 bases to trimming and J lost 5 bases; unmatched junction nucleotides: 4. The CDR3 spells CASSSSGQGETQYF. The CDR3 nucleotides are TGTGCCAGCAGCTCTTCGGGACAGGGGGAGACCCAGTACTTC.

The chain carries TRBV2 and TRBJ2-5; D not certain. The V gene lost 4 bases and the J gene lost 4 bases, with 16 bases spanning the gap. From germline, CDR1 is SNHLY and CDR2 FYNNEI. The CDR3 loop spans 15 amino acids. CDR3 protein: CASSAGRQSGETQYF. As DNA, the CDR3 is TGTGCCAGCAGTGCCGGACGCCAATCCGGAGAGACCCAGTACTTC. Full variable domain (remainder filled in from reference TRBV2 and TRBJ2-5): EPEVTQTPSHQVTQMGQEVILRCVPISNHLYFYWYRQILGQKVEFLVSFYNNEISEKSEIFDDQFSVERPDGSNFTLKIRSTKLEDSAMYFCASSAGRQSGETQYFGPGTRLLVL.

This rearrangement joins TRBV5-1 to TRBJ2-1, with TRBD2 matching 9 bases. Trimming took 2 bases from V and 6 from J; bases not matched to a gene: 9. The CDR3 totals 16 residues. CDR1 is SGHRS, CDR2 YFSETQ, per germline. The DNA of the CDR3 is TGCGCCAGCAGCTTTACGGTATTAGCGGGGGCCAATGAGCAGTTCTTC. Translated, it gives CASSFTVLAGANEQFF.

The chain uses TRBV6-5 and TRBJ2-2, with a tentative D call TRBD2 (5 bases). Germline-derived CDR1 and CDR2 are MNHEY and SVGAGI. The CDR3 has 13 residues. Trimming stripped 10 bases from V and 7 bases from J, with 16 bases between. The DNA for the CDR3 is TGTGCCACCCAAGAGGGCCTTTACGGGGAGCTGTTTTTT. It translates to CATQEGLYGELFF.

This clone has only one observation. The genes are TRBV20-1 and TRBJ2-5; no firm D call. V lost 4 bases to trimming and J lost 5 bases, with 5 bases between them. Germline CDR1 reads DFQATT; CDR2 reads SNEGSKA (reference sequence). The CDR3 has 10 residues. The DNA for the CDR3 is TGCAGTGCTATTTTTGAGACCCAGTACTTC. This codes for CSAIFETQYF.

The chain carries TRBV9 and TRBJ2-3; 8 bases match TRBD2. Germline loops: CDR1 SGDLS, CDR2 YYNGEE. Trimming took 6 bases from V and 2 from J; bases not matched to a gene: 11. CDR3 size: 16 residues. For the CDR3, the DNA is TGTGCCAGCACGCATCGTGGCGGGGGGAACACAGATACGCAGTATTTT. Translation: CASTHRGGGNTDTQYF.

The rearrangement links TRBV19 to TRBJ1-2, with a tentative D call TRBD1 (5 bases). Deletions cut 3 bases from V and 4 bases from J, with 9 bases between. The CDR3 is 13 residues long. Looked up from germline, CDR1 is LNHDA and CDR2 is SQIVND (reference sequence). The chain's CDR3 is CASSMGHFYGYTF. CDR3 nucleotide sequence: TGTGCCAGTAGTATGGGGCACTTCTATGGCTACACCTTC.

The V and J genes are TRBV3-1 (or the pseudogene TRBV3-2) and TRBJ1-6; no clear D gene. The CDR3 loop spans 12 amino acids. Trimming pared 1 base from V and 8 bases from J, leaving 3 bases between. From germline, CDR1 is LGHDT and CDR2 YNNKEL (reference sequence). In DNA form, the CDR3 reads TGTGCCAGCAGCCAAGTCTATTCACCCCTCCACTTT. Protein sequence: CASSQVYSPLHF.

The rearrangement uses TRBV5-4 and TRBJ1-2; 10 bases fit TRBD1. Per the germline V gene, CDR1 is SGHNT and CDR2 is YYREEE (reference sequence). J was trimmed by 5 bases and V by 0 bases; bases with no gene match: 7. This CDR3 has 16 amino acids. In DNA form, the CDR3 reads TGTGCCAGCAGCTTGGAGTTGGGGACAGGGGCTTATGGCTACACCTTC. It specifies CASSLELGTGAYGYTF.

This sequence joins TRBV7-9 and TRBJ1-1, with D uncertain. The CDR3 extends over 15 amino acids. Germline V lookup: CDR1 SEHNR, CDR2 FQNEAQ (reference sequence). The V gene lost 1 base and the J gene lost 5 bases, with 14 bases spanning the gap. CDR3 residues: CASSLDRTLYTEAFF. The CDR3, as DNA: TGTGCCAGCAGCTTAGATAGAACCTTGTATACTGAAGCTTTCTTT. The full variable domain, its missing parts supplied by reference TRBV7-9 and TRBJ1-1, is DTGVSQNPRHKITKRGQNVTFRCDPISEHNRLYWYRQTLGQGPEFLTYFQNEAQLEKSRLLSDRFSAERPKGSFSTLEIQRTEQGDSAMYLCASSLDRTLYTEAFFGQGTRLTVV.

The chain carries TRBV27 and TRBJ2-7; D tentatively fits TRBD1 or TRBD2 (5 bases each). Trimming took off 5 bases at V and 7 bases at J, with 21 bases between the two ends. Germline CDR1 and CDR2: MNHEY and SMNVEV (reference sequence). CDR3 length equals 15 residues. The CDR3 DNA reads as TGTGCCAGCAGTCCCCGGGGCGCCCTCACGGGTGAGCAGTACTTC. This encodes CASSPRGALTGEQYF.

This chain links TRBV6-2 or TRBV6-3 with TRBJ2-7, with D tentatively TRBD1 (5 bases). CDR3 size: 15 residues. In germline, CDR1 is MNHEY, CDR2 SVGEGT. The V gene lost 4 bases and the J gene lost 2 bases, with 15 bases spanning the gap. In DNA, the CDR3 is TGTGCCAGCAGTTCGTCACCAGGGCGTACCTACGAGCAGTACTTC. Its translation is CASSSSPGRTYEQYF.

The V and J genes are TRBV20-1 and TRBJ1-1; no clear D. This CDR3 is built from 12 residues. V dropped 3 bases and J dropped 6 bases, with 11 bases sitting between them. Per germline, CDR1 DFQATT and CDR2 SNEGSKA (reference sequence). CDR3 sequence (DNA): TGCAGTGCTAGTTCGGGGAAATCTGAAGCTTTCTTT. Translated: CSASSGKSEAFF.

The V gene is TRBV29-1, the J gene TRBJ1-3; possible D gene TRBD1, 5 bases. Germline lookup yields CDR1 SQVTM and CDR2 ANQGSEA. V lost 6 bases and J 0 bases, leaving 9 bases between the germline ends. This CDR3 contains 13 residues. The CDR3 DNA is TGCAGCGTAACGGACAACTCTGGAAACACCATATATTTT. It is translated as CSVTDNSGNTIYF.